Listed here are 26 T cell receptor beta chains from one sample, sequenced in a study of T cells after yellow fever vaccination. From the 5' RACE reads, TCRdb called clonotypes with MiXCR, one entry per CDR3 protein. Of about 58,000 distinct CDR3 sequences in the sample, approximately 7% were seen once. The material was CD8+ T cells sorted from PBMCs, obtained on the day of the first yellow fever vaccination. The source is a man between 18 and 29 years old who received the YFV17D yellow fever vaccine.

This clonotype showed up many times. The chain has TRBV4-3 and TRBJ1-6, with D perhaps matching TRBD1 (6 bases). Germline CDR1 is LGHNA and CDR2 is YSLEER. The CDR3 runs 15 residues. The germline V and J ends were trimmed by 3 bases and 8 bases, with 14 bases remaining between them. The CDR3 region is CASSQAVQGYSPLHF. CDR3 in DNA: TGCGCCAGCAGCCAGGCGGTACAGGGTTATTCACCCCTCCACTTT.

CDR3 DNA sequence: TGTGCCAGCAGCGTAGCTGTGAGCACAGATACGCAGTATTTT. Encoded protein: CASSVAVSTDTQYF. The chain uses TRBV9 and TRBJ2-3; D not resolved. The germline gives CDR1 SGDLS, CDR2 YYNGEE. The V gene lost 0 bases and the J gene lost 0 bases, with 5 bases spanning the gap. The CDR3 is 14 residues long.

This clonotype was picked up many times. The chain's CDR3 is CASSLRGQPQHF. The CDR3 nucleotides are TGTGCCAGCAGTTTAAGGGGTCAGCCCCAGCATTTT. The chain couples TRBV12-3 or TRBV12-4 to TRBJ1-5; the D gene is possibly TRBD1 (5 bases). Trimming left V 2 bases short and J 6 bases short, with 5 bases between. The CDR3 has 12 residues.

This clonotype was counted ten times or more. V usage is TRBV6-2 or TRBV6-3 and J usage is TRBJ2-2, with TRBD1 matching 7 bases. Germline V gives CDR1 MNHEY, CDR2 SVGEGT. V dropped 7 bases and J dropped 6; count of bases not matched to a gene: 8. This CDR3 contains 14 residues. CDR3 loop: CASTHDRAPGELFF. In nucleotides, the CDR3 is TGTGCCAGCACCCACGACAGGGCGCCCGGGGAGCTGTTTTTT.

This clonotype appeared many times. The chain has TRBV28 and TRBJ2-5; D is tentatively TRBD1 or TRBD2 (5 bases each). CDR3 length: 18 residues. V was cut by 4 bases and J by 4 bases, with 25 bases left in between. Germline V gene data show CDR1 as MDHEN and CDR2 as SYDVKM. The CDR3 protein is CASSWLYRDHPRGETQYF. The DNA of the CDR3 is TGTGCCAGCAGTTGGTTATACCGGGACCACCCCCGGGGAGAGACCCAGTACTTC.

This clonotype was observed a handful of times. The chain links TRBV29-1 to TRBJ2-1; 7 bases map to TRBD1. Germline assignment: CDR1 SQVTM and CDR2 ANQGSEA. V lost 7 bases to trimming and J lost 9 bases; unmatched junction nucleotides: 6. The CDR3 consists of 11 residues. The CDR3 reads CSGNRGTEQFF. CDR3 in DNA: TGCAGCGGGAACAGGGGTACTGAGCAGTTCTTC.

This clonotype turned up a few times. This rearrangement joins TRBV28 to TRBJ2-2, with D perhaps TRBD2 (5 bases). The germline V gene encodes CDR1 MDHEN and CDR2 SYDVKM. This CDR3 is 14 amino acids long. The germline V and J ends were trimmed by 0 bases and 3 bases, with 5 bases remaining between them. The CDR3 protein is CASSLWRDTGELFF. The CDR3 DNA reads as TGTGCCAGCAGTTTATGGCGGGACACCGGGGAGCTGTTTTTT.

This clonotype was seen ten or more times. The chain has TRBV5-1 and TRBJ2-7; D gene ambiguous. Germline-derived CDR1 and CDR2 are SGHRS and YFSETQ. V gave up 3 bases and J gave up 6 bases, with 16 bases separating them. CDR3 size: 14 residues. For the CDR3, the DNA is TGCGCCAGCAGCTCCGGGTTAGAGAGCGCCGAGCAGTACTTC. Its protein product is CASSSGLESAEQYF.

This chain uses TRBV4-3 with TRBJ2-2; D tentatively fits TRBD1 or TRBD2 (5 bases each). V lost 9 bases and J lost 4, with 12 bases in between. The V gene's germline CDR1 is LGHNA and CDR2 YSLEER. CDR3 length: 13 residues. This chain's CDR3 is CARGERSTGELFF. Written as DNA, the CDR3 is TGCGCCAGAGGGGAGAGGAGCACCGGGGAGCTGTTTTTT.

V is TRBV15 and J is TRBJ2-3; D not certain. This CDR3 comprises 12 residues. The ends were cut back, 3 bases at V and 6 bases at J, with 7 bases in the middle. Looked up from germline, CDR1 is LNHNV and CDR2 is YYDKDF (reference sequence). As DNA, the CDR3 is TGTGCCACCAGCAGCCTCAAGGATACGCAGTATTTT. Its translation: CATSSLKDTQYF.

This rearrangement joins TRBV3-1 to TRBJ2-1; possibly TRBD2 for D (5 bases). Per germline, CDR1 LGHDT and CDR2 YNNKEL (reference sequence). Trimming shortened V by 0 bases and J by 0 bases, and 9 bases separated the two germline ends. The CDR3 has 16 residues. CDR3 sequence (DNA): TGTGCCAGCAGCCAAGAACGGGGAAGCTCCTACAATGAGCAGTTCTTC. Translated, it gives CASSQERGSSYNEQFF.

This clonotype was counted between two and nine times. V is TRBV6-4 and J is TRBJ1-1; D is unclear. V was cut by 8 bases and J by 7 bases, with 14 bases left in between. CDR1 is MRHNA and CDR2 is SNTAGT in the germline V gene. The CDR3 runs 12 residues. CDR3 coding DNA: TGTGCCAGCGCAGAGTTCAGATTTGAAGCTTTCTTT. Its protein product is CASAEFRFEAFF.

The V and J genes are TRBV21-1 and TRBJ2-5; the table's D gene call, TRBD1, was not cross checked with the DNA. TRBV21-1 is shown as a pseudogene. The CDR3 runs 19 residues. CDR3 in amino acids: CASSKDEGTAYLSQETQYF. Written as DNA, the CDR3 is TGTGCCAGCAGCAAAGACGAGGGGACAGCTTATCTTTCCCAAGAGACCCAGTACTTC.

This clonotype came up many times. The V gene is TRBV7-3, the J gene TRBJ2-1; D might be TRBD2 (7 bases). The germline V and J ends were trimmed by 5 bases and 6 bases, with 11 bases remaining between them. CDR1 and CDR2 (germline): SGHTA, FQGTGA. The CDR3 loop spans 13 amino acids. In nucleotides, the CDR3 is TGTGCCAGCAGCATCGGGGGGCCCAATGAGCAGTTCTTC. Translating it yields CASSIGGPNEQFF.

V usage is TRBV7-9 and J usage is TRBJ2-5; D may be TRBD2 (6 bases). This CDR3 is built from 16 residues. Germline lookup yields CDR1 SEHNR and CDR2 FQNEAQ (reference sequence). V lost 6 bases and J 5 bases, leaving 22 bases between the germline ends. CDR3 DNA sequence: TGTGCCAGCAGTTCTCGGAAATCGGGGGTACGGGAGACCCAGTACTTC. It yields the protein CASSSRKSGVRETQYF.

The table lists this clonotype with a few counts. CDR3 sequence reads: CASSGLAGGLGYNEQFF. CDR3 bases: TGTGCCAGCTCAGGGCTAGCGGGGGGGCTCGGCTACAATGAGCAGTTCTTC. The genes are TRBV3-1 and TRBJ2-1; 12 nucleotides line up with TRBD2. Trimming at V came to 8 bases and at J to 3 bases, leaving 11 bases not matched to a gene. Germline-derived CDR1 and CDR2 are LGHDT and YNNKEL (reference sequence). CDR3 length: 17 residues.

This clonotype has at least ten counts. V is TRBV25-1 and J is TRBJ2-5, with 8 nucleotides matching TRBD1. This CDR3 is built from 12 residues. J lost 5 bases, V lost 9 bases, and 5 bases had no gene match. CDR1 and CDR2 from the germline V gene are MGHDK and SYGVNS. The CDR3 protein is CASRTGMETQYF. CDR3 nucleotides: TGTGCCAGTAGGACAGGGATGGAGACCCAGTACTTC. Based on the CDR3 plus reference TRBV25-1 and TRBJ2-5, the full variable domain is EADIYQTPRYLVIGTGKKITLECSQTMGHDKMYWYQQDPGMELHLIHYSYGVNSTEKGDLSSESTVSRIRTEHFPLTLESARPSHTSQYLCASRTGMETQYFGPGTRLLVL.

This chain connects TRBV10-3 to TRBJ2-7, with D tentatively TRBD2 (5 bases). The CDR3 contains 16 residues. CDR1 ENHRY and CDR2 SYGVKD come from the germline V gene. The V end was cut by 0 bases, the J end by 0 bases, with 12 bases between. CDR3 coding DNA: TGTGCCATCAGTGAGTCGACTGGACTGGCCTCCTACGAGCAGTACTTC. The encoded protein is CAISESTGLASYEQYF.

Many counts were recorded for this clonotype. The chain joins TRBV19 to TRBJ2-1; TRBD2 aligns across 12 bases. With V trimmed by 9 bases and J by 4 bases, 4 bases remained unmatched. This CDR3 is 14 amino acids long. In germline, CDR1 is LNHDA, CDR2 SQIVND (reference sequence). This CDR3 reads CASTGLAGYNEQFF. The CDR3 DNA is TGTGCCAGCACAGGACTAGCGGGGTACAATGAGCAGTTCTTC.

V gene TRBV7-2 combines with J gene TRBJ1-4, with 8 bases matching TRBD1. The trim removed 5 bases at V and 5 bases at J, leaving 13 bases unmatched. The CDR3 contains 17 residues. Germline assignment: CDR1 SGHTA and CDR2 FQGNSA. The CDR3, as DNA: TGTGCCAGCAGCCCCCGGGACGACAGGGGACTAAATGAAAAACTGTTTTTT. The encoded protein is CASSPRDDRGLNEKLFF.

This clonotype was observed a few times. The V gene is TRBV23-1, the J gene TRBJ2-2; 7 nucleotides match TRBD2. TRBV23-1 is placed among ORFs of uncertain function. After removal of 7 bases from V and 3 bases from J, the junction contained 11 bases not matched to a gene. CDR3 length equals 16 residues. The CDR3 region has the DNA TGCGCCAGCAAAATTAGTATTCGGGGGGACACCGGGGAGCTGTTTTTT. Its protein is CASKISIRGDTGELFF.

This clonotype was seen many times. The CDR3 here is CASSFDSPTNYGYTF. The CDR3 DNA reads as TGTGCCAGCAGTTTTGACAGCCCGACTAACTATGGCTACACCTTC. The chain links TRBV6-2 or TRBV6-3 to TRBJ1-2; tentative D call: TRBD1 (5 bases). This CDR3 has 15 residues. CDR1 MNHEY and CDR2 SVGEGT come from the germline V gene. Trimming removed 4 bases at V and 0 bases at J, with 12 bases between.

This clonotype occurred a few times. CDR3 nucleotide sequence: TGTGCCAGCAGTGAAGAGCCCGTGGAGGCGGGGGGGCTTTATACGCAGTATTTT. Translated: CASSEEPVEAGGLYTQYF. This chain links TRBV6-1 with TRBJ2-3; TRBD2 matches at 9 bases. This CDR3 spans 18 amino acids. Germline V gene lookup returns CDR1 MNHNS and CDR2 SASEGT. V was pared by 1 base and J by 7 bases, with 15 bases of the junction left unmatched.

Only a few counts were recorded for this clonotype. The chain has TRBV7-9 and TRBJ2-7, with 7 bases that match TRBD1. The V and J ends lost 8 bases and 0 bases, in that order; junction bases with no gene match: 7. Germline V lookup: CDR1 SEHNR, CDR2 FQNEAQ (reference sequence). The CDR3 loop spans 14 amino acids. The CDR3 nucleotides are TGTGCCAGCGCCTACGGGACAGCCTCCTACGAGCAGTACTTC. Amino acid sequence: CASAYGTASYEQYF.

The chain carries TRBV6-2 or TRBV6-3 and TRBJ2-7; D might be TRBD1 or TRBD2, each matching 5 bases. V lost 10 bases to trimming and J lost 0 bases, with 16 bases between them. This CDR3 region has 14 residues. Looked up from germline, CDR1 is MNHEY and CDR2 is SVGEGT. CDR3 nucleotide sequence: TGTGCCAACCTCAGGGAGCAGAGCTCCTACGAGCAGTACGTC. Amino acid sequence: CANLREQSSYEQYV.

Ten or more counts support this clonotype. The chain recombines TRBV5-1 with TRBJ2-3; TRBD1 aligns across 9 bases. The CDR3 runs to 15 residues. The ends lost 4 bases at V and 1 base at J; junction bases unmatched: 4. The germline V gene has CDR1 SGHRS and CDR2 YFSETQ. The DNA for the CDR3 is TGCGCCAGCAGCGGCCGGGACAGGGGCACAGATACGCAGTATTTT. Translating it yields CASSGRDRGTDTQYF.